The 24 T cell receptor beta chains in this list originate from one sample, sequenced in a study of CD8 T cells in Susac syndrome. Reverse transcription of roughly 0.5 to 1 ug RNA used random hexamers. TCRdb fed the immunoSEQ multiplex PCR reads into MiXCR, producing one record per CDR3 protein. The data show 120,000 or so distinct CDR3 sequences, 85% to 95% seen once. Sequenced: CD4+ T cells from PBMCs. Receptor source: a human donor with multiple sclerosis.

This clonotype occurred once. V usage is TRBV6-5 and J usage is TRBJ2-7, with TRBD1 matching 10 bases. The CDR3 has 13 amino acids. V dropped 6 bases and J dropped 8; count of bases not matched to a gene: 7. Germline assignment: CDR1 MNHEY and CDR2 SVGAGI. The CDR3 region has the DNA TGTGCCAGCAGCCGGGACAGGGGTCTTCAGCAGTACTTC. Translation gives CASSRDRGLQQYF.

CDR3 coding DNA: TGTGCCAGCAGTGGCGGGACAGGGGGCGCGTACACTGAAGCTTTCTTT. Amino acids: CASSGGTGGAYTEAFF. The rearrangement links TRBV12-3 or TRBV12-4 to TRBJ1-1; 12 nucleotides agree with TRBD1. The CDR3 loop spans 16 amino acids. V lost 5 bases, J lost 3 bases, and 7 bases stayed unmatched.

This clonotype was seen a handful of times. The rearrangement uses TRBV7-3 and TRBJ1-1; D uncertain. From germline, CDR1 is SGHTA and CDR2 FQGTGA. This CDR3 contains 13 residues. V was shortened by 3 bases and J by 2 bases, with 7 bases between the two germline ends. CDR3 in amino acids: CASSFGGNTEAFF. For the CDR3, the DNA is TGTGCCAGCAGCTTTGGCGGAAACACTGAAGCTTTCTTT.

The chain is built from TRBV30 and TRBJ2-5; D uncertain. Per the germline V gene, CDR1 is GTSNPN and CDR2 is SVGIG (reference sequence). Trimming took 5 bases from V and 2 from J, leaving 9 bases between them. This CDR3 spans 12 amino acids. CDR3 protein: CAWCNDQETQYF. For the CDR3, the DNA is TGTGCCTGGTGTAATGATCAAGAGACCCAGTACTTC.

The rearrangement uses TRBV2 and TRBJ1-4; possibly TRBD1 for D (6 bases). Germline V gene sequence: CDR1 SNHLY, CDR2 FYNNEI. Trimming shortened V by 6 bases and J by 4 bases, and 12 bases separated the two germline ends. The CDR3 is made up of 14 amino acids. The CDR3 reads CASRNQGLNEKLFF. The CDR3 DNA is TGTGCCAGCAGAAACCAGGGGCTTAATGAAAAACTGTTTTTT.

CDR3 bases: TGCAGTGCTCCTGGGCCAGGGGCTGGCTACACCTTC. Protein: CSAPGPGAGYTF. This chain joins TRBV20-1 and TRBJ1-2, with D possibly TRBD1 on 6 matching bases. Germline V gene sequence: CDR1 DFQATT, CDR2 SNEGSKA (reference sequence). CDR3 size: 12 residues. The V and J ends lost 5 bases and 7 bases respectively, with 14 bases between them.

The chain couples TRBV18 to TRBJ2-2, with D possibly TRBD1 on 6 matching bases. In germline, CDR1 is KGHSH, CDR2 LQKENI. The CDR3 runs to 15 residues. The ends were cut back, 3 bases at V and 5 bases at J, with 13 bases in the middle. CDR3 protein: CASSPLQGETGELFF. CDR3 sequence (DNA): TGTGCCAGCTCACCGTTACAGGGTGAAACCGGGGAGCTGTTTTTT.

The rearrangement links TRBV28 to TRBJ1-3, with D uncertain. Trimming left V 10 bases short and J 2 bases short, with 9 bases between. From germline, CDR1 is MDHEN and CDR2 SYDVKM. This CDR3 contains 12 residues. The CDR3 sequence is CATRTAGNTIYF. The CDR3 DNA follows: TGTGCCACTCGGACGGCTGGAAACACCATATATTTT.

This chain links TRBV10-1 with TRBJ2-1, with 7 nucleotides matching TRBD1. CDR1 is WNHNN and CDR2 is SYGVQD in the germline V gene (reference sequence). The CDR3 is 15 amino acids. J gave up 7 bases and V 0 bases, and 6 bases lay outside the gene matches. The CDR3 spells CASSESSGGRNEQFF. CDR3 DNA sequence: TGCGCCAGCAGTGAGTCCTCAGGGGGTCGTAATGAGCAGTTCTTC.

The chain uses TRBV25-1 and TRBJ2-2; D not resolved. V was cut by 7 bases and J by 4 bases, with 13 bases left in between. The CDR3 spans 14 residues. The germline V gene encodes CDR1 MGHDK and CDR2 SYGVNS. The CDR3: CASKDRHITGELFF. CDR3 sequence (DNA): TGTGCCAGCAAAGATCGACATATCACCGGGGAGCTGTTTTTT.

The chain couples TRBV7-9 to TRBJ2-5; 9 bases are shared with TRBD2. This CDR3 contains 13 residues. Per germline, CDR1 SEHNR and CDR2 FQNEAQ (reference sequence). V was clipped by 5 bases and J by 6 bases; unmatched bases: 4. The CDR3: CASSPSGGKTQYF. CDR3 DNA sequence: TGTGCCAGCAGCCCAAGCGGGGGGAAGACCCAGTACTTC. Drawing the rest from reference TRBV7-9 and TRBJ2-5, the complete variable domain is DTGVSQNPRHKITKRGQNVTFRCDPISEHNRLYWYRQTLGQGPEFLTYFQNEAQLEKSRLLSDRFSAERPKGSFSTLEIQRTEQGDSAMYLCASSPSGGKTQYFGPGTRLLVL.

The chain recombines TRBV7-9 with TRBJ2-7, with D maybe TRBD2 (6 bases). V dropped 2 bases and J dropped 3 bases, with 11 bases sitting between them. This CDR3 comprises 14 residues. Germline CDR1 is SEHNR and CDR2 is FQNEAQ (reference sequence). CDR3 sequence reads: CASSLSRGNYEQYF. CDR3 sequence (DNA): TGTGCCAGCAGCTTATCGCGGGGCAACTACGAGCAGTACTTC.

The rearrangement links TRBV11-2 to TRBJ1-1; D may be TRBD1 (6 bases). With 5 bases removed from V and 6 bases from J, the gap between germline ends came to 13 bases. This CDR3 is built from 13 residues. The germline V gene has CDR1 SGHAT and CDR2 FQNNGV. CDR3 amino acids: CASSPIQGSEAFF. DNA of the CDR3: TGTGCCAGCAGCCCGATACAGGGTTCTGAAGCTTTCTTT.

V gene TRBV19 combines with J gene TRBJ1-3, with TRBD1 matching 7 bases. CDR1 is LNHDA and CDR2 is SQIVND in the germline V gene (reference sequence). This CDR3 is 15 amino acids long. V shed 3 bases, J shed 3 bases, and the junction held 5 bases outside the gene matches. The CDR3 DNA reads as TGTGCCAGTAGTATCTCCGGGACAGATGGAAACACCATATATTTT. Encoded protein: CASSISGTDGNTIYF.

The J gene is TRBJ2-1, the V gene TRBV7-9; TRBD1 aligns across 7 bases. Germline trimming cut 5 bases from V and 2 bases from J; bases unmatched to any gene: 9. Germline V gene data show CDR1 as SEHNR and CDR2 as FQNEAQ (reference sequence). The CDR3 contains 16 residues. Here the CDR3 reads CASSAGTVGTYNEQFF. The CDR3 nucleotides read TGTGCCAGCAGCGCAGGGACAGTTGGGACCTACAATGAGCAGTTCTTC.

CDR3 bases: TGTGCCAGCAGCCGGACAGTGTCCTACGAGCAGTACTTC. Protein sequence: CASSRTVSYEQYF. The J gene is TRBJ2-7, the V gene TRBV6-5, with D tentatively TRBD1 (6 bases). Germline lookup yields CDR1 MNHEY and CDR2 SVGAGI. V was clipped by 6 bases and J by 1 base, with 10 bases between them. This CDR3 is 13 amino acids long.

This clonotype was counted a single time. The chain joins TRBV29-1 to TRBJ2-2; TRBD1 is a possible D gene (8 bases). Between the trimmed V and J ends, which lost 7 bases and 1 base, there was a span of 13 bases. Germline CDR1 is SQVTM and CDR2 is ANQGSEA. CDR3 length equals 14 residues. The CDR3: CSAHRGGNTGELFF. The CDR3 DNA sequence: TGCAGCGCCCACAGGGGGGGGAACACCGGGGAGCTGTTTTTT.

In this sample, this clonotype turned up a few times. DNA for the CDR3: TGCGCCAGTTCTGAGGCGATGAACACTGAAGCTTTCTTT. Protein sequence: CASSEAMNTEAFF. This chain joins TRBV5-1 and TRBJ1-1, with D hard to call. This CDR3 region has 13 residues. V lost 8 bases and J 0 bases, leaving 11 bases between the germline ends. Germline V gives CDR1 SGHRS, CDR2 YFSETQ.

This clonotype was picked up one time. The J gene is TRBJ2-6, the V gene TRBV14; no firm D call. V was pared by 1 base and J by 2 bases, with 9 bases between. CDR3 size: 16 residues. CDR1 is SGHDN, CDR2 FVKESK, per germline. In DNA, the CDR3 is TGTGCCAGCAGCCAAGGCCTTTCAACTGGGGCCAACGTCCTGACTTTC. This codes for CASSQGLSTGANVLTF.

This chain joins TRBV9 and TRBJ1-2; D call uncertain. The germline V and J ends were trimmed by 0 bases and 8 bases, with 20 bases remaining between them. The CDR3 spans 16 residues. Germline V CDR1 and CDR2: SGDLS, YYNGEE. The CDR3 loop reads CASSVDPLGQLEGYTF. The CDR3 DNA is TGTGCCAGCAGCGTAGACCCCCTAGGGCAGCTGGAGGGCTACACCTTC.

The chain is built from TRBV6-2 or TRBV6-3 and TRBJ2-2; a possible D gene is TRBD1 (5 bases). The CDR3 totals 15 residues. V gave up 2 bases and J gave up 3 bases, with 10 bases separating them. CDR1 MNHEY and CDR2 SVGEGT come from the germline V gene. The CDR3, as DNA: TGTGCCAGCAGTTACCTCAGGGCGGACACCGGGGAGCTGTTTTTT. Translating it yields CASSYLRADTGELFF.

The V call is TRBV7-3, the J call TRBJ2-2, with D tentatively TRBD1 (6 bases). Looked up from germline, CDR1 is SGHTA and CDR2 is FQGTGA. The CDR3 sequence is 16 residues long. V lost 0 bases, J lost 1 base, and 9 bases lay in between. CDR3 DNA: TGTGCCAGCAGCTTAACGGTACAGGGGAACACCGGGGAGCTGTTTTTT. Protein sequence: CASSLTVQGNTGELFF.

CDR3 residues: CASSDPAGELFF. DNA of the CDR3: TGTGCCAGCAGTGACCCTGCTGGGGAGCTGTTTTTT. The genes are TRBV2 and TRBJ2-2; no firm D call. From germline, CDR1 is SNHLY and CDR2 FYNNEI. V lost 3 bases, J lost 8 bases, and 7 bases lay in between. CDR3 length: 12 amino acids. Full variable domain (remainder filled in from reference TRBV2 and TRBJ2-2): EPEVTQTPSHQVTQMGQEVILRCVPISNHLYFYWYRQILGQKVEFLVSFYNNEISEKSEIFDDQFSVERPDGSNFTLKIRSTKLEDSAMYFCASSDPAGELFFGEGSRLTVL.

This chain joins TRBV10-3 and TRBJ2-5; D is uncertain. V lost 0 bases to trimming and J lost 0 bases, with 11 bases between them. The CDR3 consists of 16 residues. Germline CDR1 reads ENHRY; CDR2 reads SYGVKD. CDR3 region: CAISESPDGDQETQYF. The CDR3 DNA sequence: TGTGCCATCAGTGAGTCGCCGGACGGCGACCAAGAGACCCAGTACTTC.